This T cell receptor beta chain came from a study of T cells in Graves' hyperthyroidism and ophthalmopathy. Study summary: Before any treatment, at initial diagnosis, peripheral blood was collected. Study observations and caveats: Ophthalmopathy was separated from stable hyperthyroidism by a 13 V-J model.

The diagnostic basis comprised clinical symptoms, serum thyroxine and TRAb, thyroid ultrasound and orbital computed tomography. What was amplified from RNA transcripts were TCR beta CDR3 regions. During a first-round RT-PCR of the TCR CDR3, the HTBI primer set was used. MiXCR, applied by TCRdb to the multiplex PCR reads, yields one record per CDR3 protein. The sample yields about 590,000 distinct CDR3 sequences, 15% to 19% seen once. The CDR3 spans 15 residues. Germline V gives CDR1 DFQATT, CDR2 SNEGSKA (reference sequence). Deletions cut 6 bases from V and 2 bases from J, with 19 bases between. About this clonotype: Antigen specificity is unknown.

Sequencing was performed on blood. This receptor was obtained from a woman aged 25 to 39 with Graves' hyperthyroidism. The rearrangement joins TRBV20-1 to TRBJ2-5; possible D gene TRBD2, 5 bases. This CDR3 is CSAPTRAEGQETQYF. The CDR3 DNA reads TGCAGTGCGCCAACCCGAGCGGAAGGACAAGAGACCCAGTACTTC.